These 21 T cell receptor beta chains were all obtained from the same sample, sequenced in a study of early T cells in non-severe SARS-CoV-2 infection. From the 5' RACE reads, TCRdb called clonotypes with MiXCR, one entry per CDR3 protein. The data show around 61,000 distinct CDR3 sequences, 10% seen once. The sample comprised whole blood. The origin of the receptors is an adult who was a healthcare worker with PCR-confirmed SARS-CoV-2 infection or an uninfected control (not recorded which).

This clonotype was counted ten times or more. The chain is built from TRBV6-1 and TRBJ2-3; D is uncertain. The V end was cut by 4 bases, the J end by 13 bases, with 18 bases between. CDR3 length: 13 amino acids. Germline V CDR1 and CDR2: MNHNS, SASEGT. The CDR3 loop reads CASSVGFTVDKYF. CDR3 sequence (DNA): TGTGCCAGCAGTGTGGGTTTCACAGTCGACAAGTATTTT.

This clonotype was picked up many times. The chain recombines TRBV2 with TRBJ2-3, with 8 bases fitting TRBD1. The CDR3 runs to 16 residues. CDR1 is SNHLY, CDR2 FYNNEI, per germline. J lost 4 bases, V lost 5 bases, and 11 bases had no gene match. In nucleotides, the CDR3 is TGTGCCAGCAGTCTCCCGGGACAGGCCCTACCAGATACGCAGTATTTT. Translated: CASSLPGQALPDTQYF. Based on the CDR3 plus reference TRBV2 and TRBJ2-3, the full variable domain is EPEVTQTPSHQVTQMGQEVILRCVPISNHLYFYWYRQILGQKVEFLVSFYNNEISEKSEIFDDQFSVERPDGSNFTLKIRSTKLEDSAMYFCASSLPGQALPDTQYFGPGTRLTVL.

There are a few counts of this clonotype. V usage is TRBV2 and J usage is TRBJ1-5; D gene ambiguous. This CDR3 is 14 amino acids long. V lost 4 bases to trimming and J lost 0 bases, with 7 bases between them. Germline V CDR1 and CDR2: SNHLY, FYNNEI. CDR3 nucleotide sequence: TGTGCCAGCAGTGGGATCTATAGCAATCAGCCCCAGCATTTT. Translating it yields CASSGIYSNQPQHF.

The J gene is TRBJ1-4, the V gene TRBV20-1; the D is unclear. CDR3 length: 14 amino acids. Per the germline V gene, CDR1 is DFQATT and CDR2 is SNEGSKA (reference sequence). V was clipped by 4 bases and J by 7 bases, with 16 bases between them. The CDR3 spells CSATRPEVLEKLFF. DNA for the CDR3: TGCAGTGCTACCCGACCGGAGGTGCTTGAAAAACTGTTTTTT.

A few counts support this clonotype. This chain connects TRBV20-1 to TRBJ2-1; the D is unclear. Deletions cut 0 bases from V and 0 bases from J, with 6 bases between. This CDR3 spans 14 amino acids. In germline, CDR1 is DFQATT, CDR2 SNEGSKA (reference sequence). The CDR3 spells CSAREQSSYNEQFF. DNA for the CDR3: TGCAGTGCTAGAGAGCAGAGCTCCTACAATGAGCAGTTCTTC.

This clonotype came up many times. The J gene is TRBJ2-1, the V gene TRBV12-3 or TRBV12-4; D is unresolved. V gave up 5 bases and J gave up 7 bases, with 24 bases separating them. CDR3 length: 17 amino acids. This CDR3 reads CASSPGFATLQRNEQFF. The CDR3, as DNA: TGTGCCAGCAGTCCTGGGTTCGCGACCCTACAAAGGAATGAGCAGTTCTTC.

J is TRBJ1-5 and V is TRBV29-1; D is unresolved. The CDR3 spans 13 residues. In germline, CDR1 is SQVTM, CDR2 ANQGSEA. V shed 6 bases and J shed 6 bases, with 15 bases lying between them. CDR3 loop: CSVQSSRGQPQHF. CDR3 DNA sequence: TGCAGCGTCCAGTCTAGTCGAGGTCAGCCCCAGCATTTT.

The chain combines TRBV7-2 with TRBJ1-4; the match to TRBD1 covers 7 bases. The ends lost 5 bases at V and 6 bases at J; junction bases unmatched: 6. Germline CDR1 SGHTA, CDR2 FQGNSA. CDR3 length: 14 residues. The CDR3 sequence: CASSPMGTDEKLFF. CDR3 in DNA: TGTGCCAGCAGCCCCATGGGGACAGATGAAAAACTGTTTTTT.

This clonotype has just a few counts. The chain employs TRBV5-4 and TRBJ2-3, with 11 nucleotides matching TRBD2. The germline gives CDR1 SGHNT, CDR2 YYREEE (reference sequence). J lost 2 bases, V lost 4 bases, and 9 bases had no gene match. The CDR3 contains 17 residues. CDR3 nucleotides: TGTGCCAGCAGCGGGGATTTTAGCGGGAGGGCCACAGATACGCAGTATTTT. As protein: CASSGDFSGRATDTQYF.

This clonotype has at least ten counts. The CDR3 nucleotides read TGCGCCAGCAGTATGTCTAGCAGCTACGAGCAGTACTTC. Protein product: CASSMSSSYEQYF. This chain connects TRBV5-1 to TRBJ2-7; a weak D match, TRBD2 (5 bases). Trimming shortened V by 5 bases and J by 3 bases, and 12 bases separated the two germline ends. The CDR3 is 13 residues long. The germline V gene has CDR1 SGHRS and CDR2 YFSETQ.

This clonotype has a handful of counts. The CDR3, as DNA: TGTGCCAGCAGTCTCGGACAGGGGATTAGGGGCTACACCTTC. Protein: CASSLGQGIRGYTF. The chain joins TRBV27 to TRBJ1-2; 9 bases line up with TRBD1. The CDR3 covers 14 residues. V trimming: 5 bases; J trimming: 8 bases; junction bases outside the gene matches: 9. The germline gives CDR1 MNHEY, CDR2 SMNVEV (reference sequence).

Ten or more counts support this clonotype. This chain joins TRBV29-1 and TRBJ2-7, with no clear D. Trimming cost V 5 bases and J 2 bases, with 7 bases left between them. CDR1 and CDR2 from the germline V gene are SQVTM and ANQGSEA. The CDR3 has 11 amino acids. The CDR3 sequence is CSVRTAYEQYF. CDR3 coding DNA: TGCAGCGTTCGGACGGCCTACGAGCAGTACTTC.

This clonotype has just a few counts. This chain links TRBV12-3 or TRBV12-4 with TRBJ2-7, with 7 bases fitting TRBD1. The CDR3 extends over 13 amino acids. Trimming cost V 8 bases and J 2 bases; bases outside gene matches: 6. The CDR3 reads CASSRQGPYEQYF. The CDR3 nucleotides read TGTGCCAGCTCGCGACAGGGCCCCTACGAGCAGTACTTC.

This clonotype was picked up many times. V gene TRBV4-2 combines with J gene TRBJ1-5; D call uncertain. The CDR3 has 12 residues. With 0 bases removed from V and 9 bases from J, the gap between germline ends came to 6 bases. Germline values: CDR1 LGHNA, CDR2 YNFKEQ. The CDR3 nucleotides are TGTGCCAGCAGCCAAGATATGGGGCCCCAGCATTTT. Translated, it gives CASSQDMGPQHF.

V usage is TRBV7-2 and J usage is TRBJ1-1; D is uncertain. Between the trimmed V and J ends, which lost 3 bases and 0 bases, there was a span of 11 bases. The germline CDR1 and CDR2 sequences are SGHTA and FQGNSA. CDR3 length equals 15 residues. The CDR3: CASSLIRGVNTEAFF. The CDR3 DNA follows: TGTGCCAGCAGCTTGATACGGGGTGTGAACACTGAAGCTTTCTTT.

The gene calls are TRBV6-1 and TRBJ2-1, with TRBD2 as a possible D gene (5 bases). Germline V gene lookup returns CDR1 MNHNS and CDR2 SASEGT. V gave up 8 bases and J gave up 3 bases, with 14 bases separating them. This CDR3 comprises 14 residues. The CDR3, as DNA: TGTGCCAGCGGAAAGCGGAGTGACTACAATGAGCAGTTCTTC. Amino acid sequence: CASGKRSDYNEQFF.

At least ten counts were recorded for this clonotype. V and J are TRBV11-2 and TRBJ2-1; 12 positions agree with TRBD2. The CDR3 runs 17 residues. Trimming cost V 1 base and J 3 bases; bases outside gene matches: 4. CDR1 is SGHAT, CDR2 FQNNGV, per germline. Here the CDR3 DNA reads TGTGCCAGCAGCTTAGCCAAACTAGCGGGAGGCTACAATGAGCAGTTCTTC. Residues: CASSLAKLAGGYNEQFF. Variable domain in full (rest from reference TRBV11-2 and TRBJ2-1): EAGVAQSPRYKIIEKRQSVAFWCNPISGHATLYWYQQILGQGPKLLIQFQNNGVVDDSQLPKDRFSAERLKGVDSTLKIQPAKLEDSAVYLCASSLAKLAGGYNEQFFGPGTRLTVL.

The V gene is TRBV6-5, the J gene TRBJ2-2; no clear D gene. Trimming stripped 7 bases from V and 5 bases from J, with 11 bases between. Germline V gene sequence: CDR1 MNHEY, CDR2 SVGAGI. The CDR3 length is 13 residues. Here the CDR3 reads CASTLYKTGELFF. CDR3 DNA: TGTGCCAGCACCCTTTACAAGACCGGGGAGCTGTTTTTT.

This clonotype was observed a few times. J is TRBJ1-5 and V is TRBV12-3 or TRBV12-4, with D hard to call. CDR3 length equals 12 residues. V was cut by 5 bases and J by 9 bases, with 11 bases left in between. CDR3 sequence reads: CASSPYQRPQHF. CDR3 bases: TGTGCCAGCAGTCCATACCAACGGCCCCAGCATTTT.

This clonotype has just a few counts. One end of the junction varies from germline; a read error may be responsible. CDR3 amino acids: CSVEEKAGLHRAGQYF. In nucleotides, the CDR3 is TGCAGCGTGGAAGAAAAAGCCGGGCTCCATCGGGCGGGGCAGTACTTC. The J gene is TRBJ2-7, the V gene TRBV29-1; D is possibly TRBD2 (5 bases). This CDR3 comprises 16 residues. Germline CDR1 SQVTM, CDR2 ANQGSEA.

This clonotype appeared many times. The chain carries TRBV7-2 and TRBJ2-1, with D unclear. Germline CDR1 SGHTA, CDR2 FQGNSA. CDR3 length equals 14 residues. V shed 1 base and J shed 4 bases, with 8 bases lying between them. The CDR3 protein is CASSLGTRYNEQFF. The CDR3 DNA is TGTGCCAGCAGCTTAGGGACCCGATACAATGAGCAGTTCTTC.